This TCR beta chain was sequenced in a study of human thymus T cells. Findings and caveats of the study: Thymic and blood repertoires appeared to carry a bias in their V and J gene usage. Thymic TCR repertoires of unrelated people reportedly overlapped highly.

Measured with immunoSEQ multiplex PCR; TCRdb has only the in-frame clones, and not every one. The sample has 65,000 to 90,000 clones, roughly 94% seen once. Corrective heart surgery yielded resections, and these provided the thymus tissue. Donor material was obtained from healthy Finnish infants undergoing corrective surgery for congenital heart defects. In the case of this clone: The antigen is not known.

J was trimmed by 6 bases and V by 1 base; bases with no gene match: 10. Germline lookup yields CDR1 LGHNA and CDR2 YNFKEQ. The CDR3 totals 17 residues. The rearrangement links TRBV4-2 to TRBJ2-1; 9 nucleotides line up with TRBD2. The receptor's source is a girl under three years old with a congenital heart defect but otherwise immunologically healthy. Input material: thymus tissue. The CDR3 region is CASSQASGTSSGNEQFF. In DNA form, the CDR3 reads TGTGCCAGCAGCCAAGCGTCTGGGACTAGCAGCGGCAATGAGCAGTTCTTC.